This is a list of T cell receptor beta chains from one sample in a study of blood T cells in healthy people across ages. TCRdb used MiXCR to reprocess the 5' RACE reads, holding one entry per CDR3 protein. The table has some 1.6 million distinct CDR3 sequences, roughly 32% seen once. Sequencing used blood. The receptors stem from a woman aged 25-40 years in good health. The CDR3 runs from the conserved cysteine through the conserved F or W. Each record gives: CDR3 length, D gene, V gene, clone size, J gene, CDR3 protein, CDR3 DNA. D genes are given only for firm matches. Clone size appears in some rows only: once, few, many, or a class for an expanded clone.

CDR3 length: 13
D gene: -
V gene: TRBV7-9
clone size: -
J gene: TRBJ1-2
CDR3 protein: CASSLATVEGYTF
CDR3 DNA: TGTGCCAGCAGCTTAGCGACCGTTGAGGGCTACACCTTC

CDR3 length: 13
D gene: TRBD1
V gene: TRBV5-1
clone size: -
J gene: TRBJ1-2
CDR3 protein: CASSSGGGYGCTF
CDR3 DNA: TGCGCCAGCAGCTCAGGGGGCGGCTATGGCTGCACCTTC

CDR3 length: 14
D gene: -
V gene: TRBV7-6
clone size: many
J gene: TRBJ2-2
CDR3 protein: CASSLESSTGELFF
CDR3 DNA: TGTGCCAGCAGCTTAGAGTCCAGCACCGGGGAGCTGTTTTTT

CDR3 length: 14
D gene: -
V gene: TRBV6-2/TRBV6-3
clone size: few
J gene: TRBJ2-3
CDR3 protein: CASKGGPSTDTQYF
CDR3 DNA: TGTGCCAGCAAGGGTGGACCCAGCACAGATACGCAGTATTTT

CDR3 length: 15
D gene: -
V gene: TRBV12-3/TRBV12-4
clone size: -
J gene: TRBJ2-7
CDR3 protein: CASSSYRDGPYEQYF
CDR3 DNA: TGTGCCAGCAGTTCATACCGGGACGGTCCCTACGAGCAGTACTTC

CDR3 length: 16
D gene: -
V gene: TRBV9
clone size: -
J gene: TRBJ2-5
CDR3 protein: CASSVGPRGTQETQYF
CDR3 DNA: TGTGCCAGCAGCGTTGGGCCCCGAGGAACCCAAGAGACCCAGTACTTC

CDR3 length: 13
D gene: -
V gene: TRBV29-1
clone size: -
J gene: TRBJ2-1
CDR3 protein: CSVRRPTYNEQFF
CDR3 DNA: TGCAGCGTTAGACGCCCCACCTACAATGAGCAGTTCTTC

CDR3 length: 16
D gene: TRBD2
V gene: TRBV7-9
clone size: -
J gene: TRBJ2-1
CDR3 protein: CASNRFGTSSYNEQFF
CDR3 DNA: TGTGCCAGCAACCGATTCGGGACTAGCAGTTACAATGAGCAGTTCTTC

CDR3 length: 14
D gene: -
V gene: TRBV20-1
clone size: few
J gene: TRBJ1-2
CDR3 protein: CSARGREANYGYTF
CDR3 DNA: TGCAGTGCTAGGGGACGGGAAGCTAACTATGGCTACACCTTC

CDR3 length: 15
D gene: TRBD1
V gene: TRBV5-1
clone size: -
J gene: TRBJ2-3
CDR3 protein: CASSFRTGVTDTQYF
CDR3 DNA: TGCGCCAGCAGCTTCCGGACAGGGGTGACAGATACGCAGTATTTT

CDR3 length: 12
D gene: TRBD1
V gene: TRBV7-9
clone size: few
J gene: TRBJ1-4
CDR3 protein: CASSHTQGGLFF
CDR3 DNA: TGTGCCAGCAGCCACACACAGGGGGGACTGTTTTTT

CDR3 length: 14
D gene: -
V gene: TRBV20-1
clone size: once
J gene: TRBJ1-2
CDR3 protein: CSARARRENYGYTF
CDR3 DNA: TGCAGTGCTAGAGCGCGCAGGGAAAACTATGGCTACACCTTC

CDR3 length: 13
D gene: -
V gene: TRBV16
clone size: -
J gene: TRBJ2-1
CDR3 protein: CASSQSSLDEQFF
CDR3 DNA: TGTGCCAGCAGCCAATCCTCGCTTGATGAGCAGTTCTTC

CDR3 length: 13
D gene: TRBD1
V gene: TRBV29-1
clone size: few
J gene: TRBJ1-2
CDR3 protein: CSVGAGGIYGYTF
CDR3 DNA: TGCAGCGTGGGCGCAGGGGGAATCTATGGCTACACCTTC

CDR3 length: 18
D gene: TRBD2
V gene: TRBV9
clone size: -
J gene: TRBJ2-3
CDR3 protein: CASSVEDSGESHTDTQYF
CDR3 DNA: TGTGCCAGCAGCGTAGAGGATAGCGGGGAGTCGCACACAGATACGCAGTATTTT

CDR3 length: 15
D gene: -
V gene: TRBV12-3/TRBV12-4
clone size: few
J gene: TRBJ2-7
CDR3 protein: CASPPRGYSSYEQYF
CDR3 DNA: TGTGCCAGTCCTCCTCGGGGTTACAGCTCCTACGAGCAGTACTTC

CDR3 length: 15
D gene: -
V gene: TRBV20-1
clone size: few
J gene: TRBJ2-5
CDR3 protein: CSARPISGAQETQYF
CDR3 DNA: TGCAGTGCTAGACCCATAAGCGGAGCACAAGAGACCCAGTACTTC

CDR3 length: 11
D gene: -
V gene: TRBV20-1
clone size: many
J gene: TRBJ2-7
CDR3 protein: CSAWASLRPYF
CDR3 DNA: TGCAGTGCGTGGGCTAGCCTGCGTCCGTACTTC

CDR3 length: 18
D gene: TRBD2
V gene: TRBV20-1
clone size: -
J gene: TRBJ2-1
CDR3 protein: CSARPTSGVSSAVNEQFF
CDR3 DNA: TGCAGTGCTAGGCCTACTAGCGGGGTTTCGTCGGCCGTCAATGAGCAGTTCTTC

CDR3 length: 17
D gene: -
V gene: TRBV30
clone size: -
J gene: TRBJ2-1
CDR3 protein: CAWSVEVGGRVVNEQFF
CDR3 DNA: TGTGCCTGGAGTGTGGAGGTCGGGGGGCGCGTAGTTAATGAGCAGTTCTTC

CDR3 length: 15
D gene: -
V gene: TRBV21-1
clone size: -
J gene: TRBJ1-5
CDR3 protein: CASSKEQFLNQPQHF
CDR3 DNA: TGTGCCAGCAGCAAAGAACAGTTTTTGAATCAGCCCCAGCATTTT

CDR3 length: 15
D gene: -
V gene: TRBV9
clone size: -
J gene: TRBJ2-7
CDR3 protein: CAGSVGGVGPYEQYF
CDR3 DNA: TGTGCCGGCAGCGTAGGGGGAGTGGGCCCCTACGAGCAGTACTTC

CDR3 length: 14
D gene: -
V gene: TRBV27
clone size: -
J gene: TRBJ2-3
CDR3 protein: CAGSLSDSTDTQYF
CDR3 DNA: TGTGCCGGCAGTTTATCGGACAGTACAGATACGCAGTATTTT

CDR3 length: 13
D gene: -
V gene: TRBV20-1
clone size: -
J gene: TRBJ2-7
CDR3 protein: CSAPRGPSYEQYF
CDR3 DNA: TGCAGTGCTCCCCGGGGCCCTTCCTACGAGCAGTACTTC